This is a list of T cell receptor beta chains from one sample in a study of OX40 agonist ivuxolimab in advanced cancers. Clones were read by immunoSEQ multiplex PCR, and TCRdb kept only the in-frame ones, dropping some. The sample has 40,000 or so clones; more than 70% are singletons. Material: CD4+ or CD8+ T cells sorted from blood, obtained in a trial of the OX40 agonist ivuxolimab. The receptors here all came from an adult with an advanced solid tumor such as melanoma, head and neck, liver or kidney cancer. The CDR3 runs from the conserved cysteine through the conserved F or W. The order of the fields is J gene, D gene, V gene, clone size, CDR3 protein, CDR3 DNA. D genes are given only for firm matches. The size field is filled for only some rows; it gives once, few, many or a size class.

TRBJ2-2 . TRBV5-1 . CASSLEPHGELFF TGCGCCAGCAGCTTGGAACCCCACGGGGAGCTGTTTTTT
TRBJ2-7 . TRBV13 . CASSPGWATSYEQYF TGTGCCAGCAGTCCTGGCTGGGCAACATCCTACGAGCAGTACTTC
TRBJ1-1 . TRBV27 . CASSRAAGVTLKAFF TGTGCCAGCAGTCGGGCGGCAGGGGTTACACTGAAAGCTTTCTTT
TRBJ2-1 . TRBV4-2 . CASSFGSYNEQFF TGTGCCAGCAGCTTCGGCTCCTACAATGAGCAGTTCTTC
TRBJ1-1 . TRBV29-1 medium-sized CSVAITGLGTEAFF TGCAGCGTAGCAATTACAGGTCTCGGCACTGAAGCTTTCTTT
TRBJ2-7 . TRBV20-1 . CSVAQDEQYF TGCAGTGTTGCACAGGACGAGCAGTACTTC
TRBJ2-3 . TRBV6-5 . CASSYSIMRPTDTQYF TGTGCCAGCAGTTACTCGATTATGCGCCCCACAGATACGCAGTATTTT
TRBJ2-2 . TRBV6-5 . CASTRGAQTGELFF TGTGCCAGCACCCGGGGGGCGCAAACCGGGGAGCTGTTTTTT
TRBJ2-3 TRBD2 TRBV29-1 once CSAGPGHLGTSGRARDTQYF TGCAGCGCTGGCCCCGGACACCTAGGGACTAGCGGGAGGGCCCGAGATACGCAGTATTTT
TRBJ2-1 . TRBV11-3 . CASSEHNGEQFF TGTGCCAGCAGCGAACACAACGGTGAGCAGTTCTTC
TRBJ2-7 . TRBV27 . CASSDWHEQYF TGTGCCAGCAGTGATTGGCACGAGCAGTACTTC
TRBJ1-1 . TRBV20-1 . CSAVGGTEAFF TGCAGTGCGGTAGGGGGAACTGAAGCTTTCTTT
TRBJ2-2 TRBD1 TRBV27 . CASKDRGNTGELFF TGTGCCAGCAAAGACAGGGGGAACACCGGGGAGCTGTTTTTT
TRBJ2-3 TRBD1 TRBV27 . CASSLHLTGADTQYF TGTGCCAGCAGTTTGCACCTCACAGGGGCAGATACGCAGTATTTT
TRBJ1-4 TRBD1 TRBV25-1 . CASTGLRQGIGEKLFF TGTGCCAGCACCGGGCTGAGACAGGGTATCGGTGAAAAACTGTTTTTT
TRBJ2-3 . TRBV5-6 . CASSPPELGDTQYF TGTGCCAGCAGCCCCCCCGAATTAGGAGATACGCAGTATTTT
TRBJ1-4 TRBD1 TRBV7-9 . CASITSPGTGHEKLFF TGTGCCAGCATAACATCACCCGGGACAGGGCATGAAAAACTGTTTTTT
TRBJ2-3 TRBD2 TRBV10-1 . CASSGAGESGGGDTQYF TGCGCCAGCAGTGGGGCGGGGGAGAGCGGGGGAGGAGATACGCAGTATTTT
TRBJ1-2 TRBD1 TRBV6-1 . CASSEGAGGSYGYTF TGTGCCAGCAGTGAAGGGGCAGGGGGCTCATATGGCTACACCTTC
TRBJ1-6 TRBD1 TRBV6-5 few CASRRDRYNSPLHF TGTGCCAGCAGACGGGACAGATATAATTCACCCCTCCACTTT
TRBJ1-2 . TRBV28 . CASSLWGREFHTF TGTGCCAGCAGTTTATGGGGGAGGGAGTTTCACACCTTC
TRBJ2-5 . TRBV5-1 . CASSLSGPAGETQYF TGCGCCAGCAGCTTGTCAGGCCCCGCGGGAGAGACCCAGTACTTC
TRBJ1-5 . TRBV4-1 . CASSQELWGSAFSNQPQHF TGCGCCAGCAGCCAAGAACTTTGGGGGAGCGCTTTTAGCAATCAGCCCCAGCATTTT
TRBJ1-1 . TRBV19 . CASSILLRDDTEAFF TGTGCCAGTAGTATCCTCCTCCGGGACGACACTGAAGCTTTCTTT
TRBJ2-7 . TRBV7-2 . CASSSGALLYEQYF TGTGCCAGCAGCTCCGGGGCACTTCTTTACGAGCAGTACTTC
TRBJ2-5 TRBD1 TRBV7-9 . CASSLGQGVQETQYF TGTGCCAGCAGCTTAGGGCAGGGGGTTCAAGAGACCCAGTACTTC
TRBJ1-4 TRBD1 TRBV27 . CASRPGQVNYNEKLFF TGTGCCAGCAGACCGGGACAGGTCAATTATAATGAAAAACTGTTTTTT
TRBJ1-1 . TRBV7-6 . CASSLAGGWSFDTEAFF TGTGCCAGCAGCTTAGCGGGCGGGTGGTCGTTCGACACTGAAGCTTTCTTT